Below, 28 T cell receptor beta chains from the same sample are listed, as sequenced in a study of cytomegalovirus exposure and HLA in healthy donors. This PCR relied on a set of 60 Vbeta primers and 13 Jbeta primers. Libraries were prepared by immunoSEQ multiplex PCR; TCRdb keeps only in-frame clonotypes and omits some of them. The sample holds roughly 160,000 clones, about four fifths seen once. The sequencing sample was made of PBMCs. The receptors derive from a woman between 45 and 60 years old in good health and CMV-seronegative.

V usage is TRBV6-1 and J usage is TRBJ1-6, with 7 bases identical to TRBD1. V gave up 6 bases and J gave up 8 bases; unmatched junction bases: 7. Germline V gene sequence: CDR1 MNHNS, CDR2 SASEGT. The CDR3 extends over 14 amino acids. The CDR3 here is CASRSRGVDSPLHF. In nucleotides, the CDR3 is TGTGCCAGCAGAAGCAGGGGGGTGGATTCACCCCTCCACTTT.

This clone was counted a few times. This chain connects TRBV28 to TRBJ1-5; tentative D call: TRBD1 (5 bases). From germline, CDR1 is MDHEN and CDR2 SYDVKM. V lost 3 bases and J lost 10, with 16 bases in between. This CDR3 comprises 14 residues. The CDR3 loop is CASSLGRGDFPQHF. DNA for the CDR3: TGTGCCAGCAGTTTGGGTAGGGGTGACTTTCCCCAGCATTTT.

The chain couples TRBV19 to TRBJ2-2; TRBD1 agrees at 9 bases. V gave up 4 bases and J gave up 6 bases; unmatched junction bases: 9. Germline V gene lookup returns CDR1 LNHDA and CDR2 SQIVND (reference sequence). CDR3 length: 16 amino acids. This CDR3 is CASSRATGGVAGELFF. CDR3 sequence (DNA): TGTGCCAGTAGTAGAGCAACAGGGGGCGTTGCCGGGGAGCTGTTTTTT.

This clone was seen a handful of times. The chain joins TRBV11-2 to TRBJ1-1; D ambiguous. Trimming cost V 1 base and J 1 base, with 4 bases left between them. The CDR3 totals 13 residues. The germline CDR1 and CDR2 sequences are SGHAT and FQNNGV. The CDR3 loop is CASSLGQNTEAFF. DNA for the CDR3: TGTGCCAGCAGCTTAGGACAGAACACTGAAGCTTTCTTT.

CDR3 DNA sequence: TGTGCCAGCAGCCCCGGGGCTAGCGGGGGGGCCTCCTACAATGAGCAGTTCTTC. Protein sequence: CASSPGASGGASYNEQFF. The J gene is TRBJ2-1, the V gene TRBV7-6, with 12 bases fitting TRBD2. Germline V CDR1 and CDR2: SGHVS, FNYEAQ. V shed 5 bases, J shed 0 bases, and the junction held 8 bases outside the gene matches. The CDR3 spans 18 residues. The full variable domain, in which reference TRBV7-6 and TRBJ2-1 provide the parts outside the CDR3, is GAGVSQSPRYKVTKRGQDVALRCDPISGHVSLYWYRQALGQGPEFLTYFNYEAQQDKSGLPNDRFSAERPEGSISTLTIQRTEQRDSAMYRCASSPGASGGASYNEQFFGPGTRLTVL.

The chain links TRBV6-6 to TRBJ2-1, with D possibly matching TRBD1 (5 bases). Germline V gene sequence: CDR1 MNHNY, CDR2 SVGAGI (reference sequence). Trimming took 6 bases from V and 7 from J, leaving 10 bases between them. The CDR3 has 12 residues. CDR3 coding DNA: TGTGCCAGCAGCCCCCAGGGAAATGAGCAGTTCTTC. Translation gives CASSPQGNEQFF.

DNA of the CDR3: TGTGCCAGCAGTGTGACAGCTTCGAACACTGAAGCTTTCTTT. It yields the protein CASSVTASNTEAFF. This chain connects TRBV6-6 to TRBJ1-1, with TRBD1 as a possible D gene (5 bases). The CDR3 spans 14 residues. The germline V and J ends were trimmed by 5 bases and 1 base, with 11 bases remaining between them. The germline V gene has CDR1 MNHNY and CDR2 SVGAGI (reference sequence).

The chain carries TRBV5-8 and TRBJ2-7; D possibly corresponds to TRBD1 (5 bases). Deletions cut 0 bases from V and 0 bases from J, with 13 bases between. Germline V CDR1 and CDR2: SGHTS, YDEGEE. CDR3 length equals 16 residues. The CDR3 DNA sequence: TGTGCCAGCAGCTTGGATATGGACAACCTCTCCTACGAGCAGTACTTC. This sequence encodes CASSLDMDNLSYEQYF.

This clone was recorded only once. The chain links TRBV6-6 to TRBJ2-3; D is undetermined. V was pared by 7 bases and J by 0 bases, with 5 bases between. Germline V gives CDR1 MNHNY, CDR2 SVGAGI (reference sequence). The CDR3 loop spans 12 amino acids. CDR3 sequence reads: CASTYSTDTQYF. Written as DNA, the CDR3 is TGTGCCAGCACCTACAGCACAGATACGCAGTATTTT.

This sequence joins TRBV4-1 and TRBJ1-1; 7 bases map to TRBD1. The germline V gene has CDR1 MGHRA and CDR2 YSYEKL. The CDR3 sequence is 20 residues long. The J segment lost 0 bases and the V segment lost 8 bases, leaving 24 bases of the junction unmatched. Written as DNA, the CDR3 is TGCGCCAGCGGGAACCCGGAGCAGCCGACAGGGAATTTTCTGAACACTGAAGCTTTCTTT. This encodes CASGNPEQPTGNFLNTEAFF.

The chain recombines TRBV5-6 with TRBJ1-1; D is unclear. The germline V gene has CDR1 SGHDT and CDR2 YYEEEE. The CDR3 totals 16 residues. The ends were cut back, 4 bases at V and 3 bases at J, with 19 bases in the middle. In nucleotides, the CDR3 is TGTGCCAGCAGCCTAATATGGGGAGGAAGGGACACTGAAGCTTTCTTT. This gives the protein CASSLIWGGRDTEAFF.

The rearrangement links TRBV10-3 to TRBJ2-7; D gene ambiguous. The CDR3 is 12 residues long. Trimming cost V 3 bases and J 2 bases, with 5 bases left between them. The germline gives CDR1 ENHRY, CDR2 SYGVKD. CDR3 bases: TGTGCCATCAGTGACGGTCCCTACGAGCAGTACTTC. Translating it yields CAISDGPYEQYF.

The V gene is TRBV4-3, the J gene TRBJ1-5, with D hard to call. V dropped 3 bases and J dropped 5 bases, with 11 bases sitting between them. CDR3 length: 14 amino acids. Germline values: CDR1 LGHNA, CDR2 YSLEER. CDR3 coding DNA: TGCGCCAGCAGCCATGCCGTCGGGGATCAGCCCCAGCATTTT. Amino acid sequence: CASSHAVGDQPQHF.

This chain connects TRBV5-4 to TRBJ1-2, with no clear D. With 1 base removed from V and 0 bases from J, the gap between germline ends came to 10 bases. This CDR3 region has 15 residues. Germline V gene lookup returns CDR1 SGHNT and CDR2 YYREEE (reference sequence). CDR3 bases: TGTGCCAGCAGCTTGACAACAGCCTCTAACTATGGCTACACCTTC. Its translation: CASSLTTASNYGYTF.

This chain uses TRBV7-9 with TRBJ2-3, with 7 nucleotides matching TRBD1. Germline V gene data show CDR1 as SEHNR and CDR2 as FQNEAQ (reference sequence). The J segment lost 4 bases and the V segment lost 5 bases, leaving 3 bases of the junction unmatched. CDR3 length: 13 amino acids. CDR3 protein: CASSPRGPDTQYF. In DNA, the CDR3 is TGTGCCAGCAGCCCAAGGGGGCCAGATACGCAGTATTTT.

This chain connects TRBV9 to TRBJ1-3; the D is unclear. In germline, CDR1 is SGDLS, CDR2 YYNGEE. Trimming left V 4 bases short and J 1 base short, with 9 bases between. There are 14 residues in the CDR3. CDR3 amino acids: CASSLPGSGNTIYF. For the CDR3, the DNA is TGTGCCAGCAGCCTACCCGGGTCTGGAAACACCATATATTTT.

CDR3 in amino acids: CASSPGRGAYEQYF. The DNA of the CDR3 is TGTGCCAGCTCACCAGGGCGGGGAGCCTACGAGCAGTACTTC. The genes are TRBV18 and TRBJ2-7; the D gene is possibly TRBD2 (6 bases). V was trimmed by 2 bases and J by 2 bases, leaving 10 bases between them. CDR3 length: 14 amino acids. CDR1 is KGHSH, CDR2 LQKENI, per germline.

The chain joins TRBV7-2 to TRBJ2-5; 7 bases agree with TRBD2. J lost 3 bases, V lost 5 bases, and 6 bases had no gene match. Germline CDR1 reads SGHTA; CDR2 reads FQGNSA. This CDR3 region has 14 residues. CDR3 sequence reads: CASSPVRGEETQYF. As DNA, the CDR3 is TGTGCCAGCAGCCCGGTACGGGGGGAAGAGACCCAGTACTTC.

This sequence joins TRBV7-2 and TRBJ1-5; perhaps TRBD1 as D (5 bases). There are 16 residues in the CDR3. Trimming took off 4 bases at V and 5 bases at J, with 18 bases between the two ends. Looked up from germline, CDR1 is SGHTA and CDR2 is FQGNSA. The CDR3 region is CASSSNPPEGDQPQHF. CDR3 nucleotides: TGTGCCAGCAGCTCTAACCCCCCTGAAGGGGATCAGCCCCAGCATTTT.

This chain links TRBV7-2 with TRBJ1-2, with 8 bases that match TRBD1. V lost 5 bases, J lost 7 bases, and 9 bases stayed unmatched. CDR1 SGHTA and CDR2 FQGNSA come from the germline V gene. This CDR3 contains 14 residues. The CDR3 coding sequence is TGTGCCAGCAGCGCTAGCGGGACAGGATTTGGCTACACCTTC. It codes for CASSASGTGFGYTF.

The chain employs TRBV7-3 and TRBJ2-1, with D possibly being TRBD1 (6 bases). This CDR3 has 16 residues. Germline V lookup: CDR1 SGHTA, CDR2 FQGTGA. With 5 bases removed from V and 15 bases from J, the gap between germline ends came to 29 bases. The CDR3, as DNA: TGTGCCAGCAGCCCCCTACAGGGCATGCAGCAGTCCGCAGGGTTCTTC. Translation gives CASSPLQGMQQSAGFF.

The rearrangement uses TRBV6-1 and TRBJ2-2; 7 bases match TRBD1. V shed 4 bases, J shed 4 bases, and the junction held 9 bases outside the gene matches. This CDR3 region has 16 residues. Germline values: CDR1 MNHNS, CDR2 SASEGT. The chain's CDR3 is CASSGSRDRLTGELFF. CDR3 in DNA: TGTGCCAGCAGTGGATCCCGGGACAGACTCACCGGGGAGCTGTTTTTT.

This chain uses TRBV15 with TRBJ1-6; D is unresolved. Germline CDR1 is LNHNV and CDR2 is YYDKDF (reference sequence). The CDR3 consists of 14 residues. V was pared by 8 bases and J by 0 bases, with 8 bases between. CDR3 protein: CATGLFSYNSPLHF. The CDR3 bases are TGTGCCACCGGACTATTCTCCTATAATTCACCCCTCCACTTT.

This chain uses TRBV11-3 with TRBJ2-1, with D unclear. The germline V gene has CDR1 SGHNT and CDR2 YENEEA. The CDR3 extends over 13 amino acids. V was pared by 0 bases and J by 9 bases, with 9 bases between. This CDR3 is CASSLEFEVEQFF. CDR3 coding DNA: TGTGCCAGCAGCTTAGAATTTGAGGTTGAGCAGTTCTTC. The entire variable domain, with the rest obtained from reference TRBV11-3 and TRBJ2-1, is as follows: EAGVVQSPRYKIIEKKQPVAFWCNPISGHNTLYWYLQNLGQGPELLIRYENEEAVDDSQLPKDRFSAERLKGVDSTLKIQPAELGDSAVYLCASSLEFEVEQFFGPGTRLTVL.

The genes are TRBV27 and TRBJ2-1; 11 bases align to TRBD1. CDR1 is MNHEY and CDR2 is SMNVEV in the germline V gene (reference sequence). With V trimmed by 5 bases and J by 3 bases, 3 bases remained unmatched. The CDR3 has 15 residues. CDR3: CASSPGTGGYNEQFF. For the CDR3, the DNA is TGTGCCAGCAGTCCCGGGACAGGGGGCTACAATGAGCAGTTCTTC.

The chain carries TRBV5-1 and TRBJ1-3; D remains unclear. Germline values: CDR1 SGHRS, CDR2 YFSETQ. V was shortened by 3 bases and J by 4 bases, with 14 bases between the two germline ends. This CDR3 contains 15 residues. The CDR3 spells CASSWGAGRGNTIYF. CDR3 DNA sequence: TGCGCCAGCAGCTGGGGTGCGGGAAGGGGAAACACCATATATTTT.

This clone was seen just once. DNA for the CDR3: TGTGCCAGTAGTCGGACAGCTATCTCTGGAAACACCATATATTTT. It encodes CASSRTAISGNTIYF. The rearrangement links TRBV19 to TRBJ1-3; maybe TRBD1 (6 bases). The CDR3 length is 15 residues. In germline, CDR1 is LNHDA, CDR2 SQIVND (reference sequence). Trimming removed 5 bases from V and 0 bases from J, with 11 bases in between.

V usage is TRBV9 and J usage is TRBJ1-4, with 9 bases fitting TRBD1. Germline V lookup: CDR1 SGDLS, CDR2 YYNGEE. This CDR3 is 16 amino acids long. After removal of 0 bases from V and 6 bases from J, the junction contained 6 bases not matched to a gene. The CDR3 is CASSVDLGQGDEKLFF. DNA of the CDR3: TGTGCCAGCAGCGTAGATCTGGGACAGGGAGATGAAAAACTGTTTTTT.